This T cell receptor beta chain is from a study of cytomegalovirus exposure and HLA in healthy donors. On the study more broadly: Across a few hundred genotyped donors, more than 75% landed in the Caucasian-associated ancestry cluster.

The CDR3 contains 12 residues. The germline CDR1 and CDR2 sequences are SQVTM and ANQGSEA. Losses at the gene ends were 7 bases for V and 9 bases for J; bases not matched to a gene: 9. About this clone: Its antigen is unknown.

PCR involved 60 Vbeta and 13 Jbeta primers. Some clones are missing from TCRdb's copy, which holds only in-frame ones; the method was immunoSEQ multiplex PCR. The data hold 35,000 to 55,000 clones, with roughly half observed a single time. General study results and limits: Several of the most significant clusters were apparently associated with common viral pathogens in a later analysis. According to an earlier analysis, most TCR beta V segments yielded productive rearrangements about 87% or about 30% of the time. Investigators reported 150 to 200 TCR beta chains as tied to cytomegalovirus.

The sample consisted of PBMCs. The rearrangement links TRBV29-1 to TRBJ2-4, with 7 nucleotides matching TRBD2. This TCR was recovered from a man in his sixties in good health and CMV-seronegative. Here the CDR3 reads CSAASGEGIQYF. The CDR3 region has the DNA TGCAGCGCTGCGTCGGGGGAGGGCATTCAGTACTTC. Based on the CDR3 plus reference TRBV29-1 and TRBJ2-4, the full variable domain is SAVISQKPSRDICQRGTSLTIQCQVDSQVTMMFWYRQQPGQSLTLIATANQGSEATYESGFVIDKFPISRPNLTFSTLTVSNMSPEDSSIYLCSAASGEGIQYFGAGTRLSVL.